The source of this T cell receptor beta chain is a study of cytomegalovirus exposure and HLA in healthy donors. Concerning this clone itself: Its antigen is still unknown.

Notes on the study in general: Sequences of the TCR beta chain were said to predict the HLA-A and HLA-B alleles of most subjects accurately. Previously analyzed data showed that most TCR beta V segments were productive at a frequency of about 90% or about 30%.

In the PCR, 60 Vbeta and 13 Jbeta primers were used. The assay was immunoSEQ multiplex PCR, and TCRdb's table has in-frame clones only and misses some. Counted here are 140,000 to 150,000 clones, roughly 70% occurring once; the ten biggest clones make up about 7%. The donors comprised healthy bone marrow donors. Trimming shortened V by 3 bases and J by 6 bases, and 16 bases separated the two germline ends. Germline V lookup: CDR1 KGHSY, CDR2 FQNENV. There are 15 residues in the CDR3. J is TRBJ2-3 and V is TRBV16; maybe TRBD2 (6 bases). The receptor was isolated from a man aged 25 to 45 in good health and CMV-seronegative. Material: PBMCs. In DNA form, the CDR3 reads TGTGCCAGCAGCCAGGGACTTGAGGTTTCGGATACGCAGTATTTT. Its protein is CASSQGLEVSDTQYF.